This T cell receptor beta chain comes out of a study of shared clonotypes between healthy human individuals. Positively selected for CCR7, the CD45RO-negative cells used as naive CD8 cells excluded terminally differentiated effector memory CD45RA+ cells. Healthy HIV-negative adults without recent acute infections or vaccinations served as donors. Some clones are missing from TCRdb's copy, which holds only in-frame ones; the method was immunoSEQ multiplex PCR. Counted here are about 800,000 clones, about 97% occurring once; the ten biggest clones make up approximately 0.2%. Study-level findings and limits: A few donors had around 5% of their naive CD4 clonotypes in common.

About this clone: Its specificity is not known.

Looked up from germline, CDR1 is SQVTM and CDR2 is ANQGSEA. Trimming shortened V by 4 bases and J by 2 bases, and 16 bases separated the two germline ends. The CDR3 is 15 amino acids. V gene TRBV29-1 combines with J gene TRBJ2-3; D is perhaps TRBD2 (6 bases). Source material: naive CD8+ T cells sorted from blood. This sequence originates from a man aged 30-40 years in good health. The CDR3, as DNA: TGCAGCGTTGGGGGGGTGCAGATGCTCACAGATACGCAGTATTTT. It specifies CSVGGVQMLTDTQYF.